Each of the 25 T cell receptor beta chains below was sequenced from the same sample in a study of response to subunit inactivated influenza vaccine. TCRdb reprocessed the RT-PCR reads with MiXCR, giving one entry per CDR3 protein. The table shows 450,000 to 700,000 distinct CDR3 sequences, with 12% to 15% occurring only once. Sequenced material: PBMCs from blood, taken about 13 days after vaccination. The origin of the receptors is a man between 50 and 59 years old who received an inactivated influenza vaccine.

This clonotype came up many times. The rearrangement uses TRBV11-1 and TRBJ2-7; TRBD2 matches 7 bases. The CDR3 sequence is 18 residues long. V lost 1 base to trimming and J lost 2 bases; unmatched junction nucleotides: 14. The germline V gene has CDR1 SGHAT and CDR2 FQDESV (reference sequence). The CDR3 reads CASSLGVSGLRTTYEQYF. The CDR3 DNA reads TGTGCCAGCAGCTTAGGGGTTTCGGGACTACGTACGACCTACGAGCAGTACTTC.

The CDR3 DNA reads as TGCGCCAGCAAGTGGCAGAGCCCAGATACGCAGTATTTT. This codes for CASKWQSPDTQYF. The chain uses TRBV10-2 and TRBJ2-3; D call uncertain. Trimming shortened V by 7 bases and J by 4 bases, and 12 bases separated the two germline ends. The CDR3 is made up of 13 amino acids. Germline CDR1 WSHSY, CDR2 SAAADI.

V is TRBV9 and J is TRBJ2-2; D is ambiguous. The CDR3 consists of 16 residues. Germline V gene data show CDR1 as SGDLS and CDR2 as YYNGEE. Trimming removed 4 bases at V and 4 bases at J, with 17 bases between. DNA for the CDR3: TGTGCCAGCAGCCTGCTCGCCACTCCTGTCACCGGGGAGCTGTTTTTT. This codes for CASSLLATPVTGELFF.

There are a few counts of this clonotype. V gene TRBV5-1 combines with J gene TRBJ2-3; TRBD1 agrees at 8 bases. The CDR3 covers 16 residues. V was pared by 4 bases and J by 0 bases, with 7 bases of the junction left unmatched. Germline loops: CDR1 SGHRS, CDR2 YFSETQ. CDR3 amino acids: CASSKGQGPSTDTQYF. The CDR3, as DNA: TGCGCCAGCAGCAAAGGACAGGGTCCTAGCACAGATACGCAGTATTTT.

The V call is TRBV20-1, the J call TRBJ2-1; 9 bases are a match to TRBD1. The CDR3 loop spans 15 amino acids. The germline V gene encodes CDR1 DFQATT and CDR2 SNEGSKA (reference sequence). The DNA of the CDR3 is TGCACAACAAGCACGGGACAGGGAAGAGCGGGTGAGCAGTTCTTC. Translation gives CTTSTGQGRAGEQFF.

V is TRBV3-1 and J is TRBJ2-3, with a tentative D call TRBD2 (5 bases). V was trimmed by 0 bases and J by 0 bases, leaving 10 bases between them. CDR1 is LGHDT, CDR2 YNNKEL, per germline (reference sequence). This CDR3 spans 16 amino acids. The CDR3 nucleotides read TGTGCCAGCAGCCAAGATACGAGGACTAGCACAGATACGCAGTATTTT. It codes for CASSQDTRTSTDTQYF.

This clonotype was found once. The genes are TRBV7-9 and TRBJ1-3; 8 bases are shared with TRBD1. J was trimmed by 0 bases and V by 4 bases; bases with no gene match: 5. The germline gives CDR1 SEHNR, CDR2 FQNEAQ (reference sequence). CDR3 size: 16 residues. CDR3: CASSYDRGYSGNTIYF. The CDR3 DNA reads as TGTGCCAGCAGCTACGACAGGGGATACTCTGGAAACACCATATATTTT.

This clonotype was counted a few times. The rearrangement links TRBV6-9 to TRBJ2-3; D not resolved. The germline CDR1 and CDR2 sequences are MNHGY and SVAAGI. Deletions cut 2 bases from V and 0 bases from J, with 9 bases between. CDR3 length: 15 residues. CDR3 region: CASSYLFSSTDTQYF. CDR3 in DNA: TGTGCCAGCAGTTATCTGTTCTCTAGCACAGATACGCAGTATTTT.

The V call is TRBV11-2, the J call TRBJ2-6; 9 bases map to TRBD1. The germline V gene encodes CDR1 SGHAT and CDR2 FQNNGV. Unmatched junction bases numbered 10, after V lost 1 base and J lost 3 bases. The CDR3 extends over 19 amino acids. CDR3 coding DNA: TGTGCCAGCAGCTTAGTTCCACCGGACAGGGGATATGGGGCCAACGTCCTGACTTTC. Its protein is CASSLVPPDRGYGANVLTF.

This clonotype was seen more than once but under ten times. The CDR3 DNA sequence: TGCGCCAGCAGCCAAGTTAGCGGGGGGGGAGATACGCAGTATTTT. It yields the protein CASSQVSGGGDTQYF. This chain links TRBV4-3 with TRBJ2-3; 11 bases are a match to TRBD2. The CDR3 loop spans 15 amino acids. CDR1 is LGHNA and CDR2 is YSLEER in the germline V gene. V lost 1 base, J lost 5 bases, and 2 bases stayed unmatched.

This clonotype was recorded many times. The chain uses TRBV28 and TRBJ2-7; the D call may be TRBD1 or TRBD2 (5 bases each). The germline V and J ends were trimmed by 3 bases and 0 bases, with 12 bases remaining between them. This CDR3 is built from 15 residues. Germline CDR1 is MDHEN and CDR2 is SYDVKM. CDR3 sequence: CASSLRGPSSYEQYF. In nucleotides, the CDR3 is TGTGCCAGCAGTTTGAGGGGCCCGAGCTCCTACGAGCAGTACTTC. Drawing the rest from reference TRBV28 and TRBJ2-7, the complete variable domain is DVKVTQSSRYLVKRTGEKVFLECVQDMDHENMFWYRQDPGLGLRLIYFSYDVKMKEKGDIPEGYSVSREKKERFSLILESASTNQTSMYLCASSLRGPSSYEQYFGPGTRLTVT.

A single count supports this clonotype. The rearrangement links TRBV12-3 or TRBV12-4 to TRBJ1-4; 7 nucleotides match TRBD1. V shed 8 bases, J shed 4 bases, and the junction held 4 bases outside the gene matches. CDR3 length: 13 amino acids. The CDR3 loop is CASRDRVNEKLFF. CDR3 in DNA: TGTGCCAGCCGGGACAGAGTTAATGAAAAACTGTTTTTT.

The sample holds a few counts of this clonotype. The genes are TRBV10-3 and TRBJ2-1; perhaps TRBD2 as D (6 bases). The CDR3 totals 12 residues. Germline CDR1 is ENHRY and CDR2 is SYGVKD. V was shortened by 8 bases and J by 7 bases, with 12 bases between the two germline ends. CDR3 residues: CAIGTYPNEQFF. The CDR3 nucleotides are TGTGCCATCGGGACTTATCCGAATGAGCAGTTCTTC.

The chain has TRBV20-1 and TRBJ2-7; no firm D call. V was cut by 5 bases and J by 6 bases, with 14 bases left in between. CDR1 DFQATT and CDR2 SNEGSKA come from the germline V gene (reference sequence). This CDR3 comprises 12 residues. As DNA, the CDR3 is TGCAGTGCTCTTGCTCCAACGCCCGAGCAGTACTTC. Encoded protein: CSALAPTPEQYF.

This clonotype was seen a handful of times. The chain recombines TRBV4-3 with TRBJ2-4, with 13 bases identical to TRBD2. The J segment lost 7 bases and the V segment lost 5 bases, leaving 11 bases of the junction unmatched. This CDR3 contains 17 residues. Looked up from germline, CDR1 is LGHNA and CDR2 is YSLEER. The CDR3 DNA reads as TGCGCCAGCAGCGATGGACTAGCGGGAGATTGGGAGAACATTCAGTACTTC. Encoded protein: CASSDGLAGDWENIQYF.

This chain uses TRBV6-1 with TRBJ1-6; D is possibly TRBD1 (6 bases). The CDR3 length is 16 residues. Trimming took off 7 bases at V and 9 bases at J, with 22 bases between the two ends. Per the germline V gene, CDR1 is MNHNS and CDR2 is SASEGT. CDR3: CASTLDGLQGSSPLHF. CDR3 DNA sequence: TGTGCCAGCACCCTGGACGGCCTCCAGGGGAGTTCACCCCTCCACTTT.

The sample holds a few counts of this clonotype. The chain recombines TRBV12-3 or TRBV12-4 with TRBJ2-1; 12 bases align to TRBD2. The J segment lost 12 bases and the V segment lost 5 bases, leaving 2 bases of the junction unmatched. The CDR3 extends over 12 amino acids. The CDR3 spells CASSPGLAGQFF. The CDR3 bases are TGTGCCAGCAGTCCGGGACTAGCGGGGCAGTTCTTC.

A few counts support this clonotype. The rearrangement uses TRBV5-1 and TRBJ2-3; D gene ambiguous. The CDR3 runs to 15 residues. Trimming left V 6 bases short and J 6 bases short, with 20 bases between. The germline V gene encodes CDR1 SGHRS and CDR2 YFSETQ. CDR3 sequence: CASTHAAPQTDTQYF. Here the CDR3 DNA reads TGCGCCAGCACCCATGCCGCACCTCAAACCGATACGCAGTATTTT.

Many counts were recorded for this clonotype. This chain uses TRBV20-1 with TRBJ2-4; 7 nucleotides agree with TRBD1. The CDR3 contains 15 residues. Germline assignment: CDR1 DFQATT and CDR2 SNEGSKA (reference sequence). V was clipped by 3 bases and J by 0 bases; unmatched bases: 5. Written as DNA, the CDR3 is TGCAGTGCTAGCATGACAGGGCTAGCCAAAAACATTCAGTACTTC. Encoded protein: CSASMTGLAKNIQYF.

This clonotype was observed at least ten times. The rearrangement links TRBV7-3 to TRBJ2-2; 8 bases are shared with TRBD1. The CDR3 has 13 amino acids. With 5 bases clipped from V and 6 bases from J, the junction kept 2 bases outside the gene matches. Looked up from germline, CDR1 is SGHTA and CDR2 is FQGTGA. This CDR3 reads CASSGTGPGELFF. In nucleotides, the CDR3 is TGTGCCAGCAGCGGGACAGGCCCCGGGGAGCTGTTTTTT. The complete variable domain, with remaining parts taken from reference TRBV7-3 and TRBJ2-2, reads GAGVSQTPSNKVTEKGKYVELRCDPISGHTALYWYRQSLGQGPEFLIYFQGTGAADDSGLPNDRFFAVRPEGSVSTLKIQRTERGDSAVYLCASSGTGPGELFFGEGSRLTVL.

This clonotype was found a few times. The chain joins TRBV5-6 to TRBJ2-3; D is possibly TRBD1 (5 bases). Germline V gene data show CDR1 as SGHDT and CDR2 as YYEEEE. With 4 bases removed from V and 4 bases from J, the gap between germline ends came to 10 bases. The CDR3 has 13 residues. The CDR3 coding sequence is TGTGCCAGCAGCGCTAGGGGTGCAGATACGCAGTATTTT. It codes for CASSARGADTQYF.

This chain joins TRBV6-6 and TRBJ2-7; the D is unclear. V dropped 6 bases and J dropped 4 bases, with 13 bases sitting between them. Germline lookup yields CDR1 MNHNY and CDR2 SVGAGI (reference sequence). The CDR3 length is 13 residues. As DNA, the CDR3 is TGTGCCAGCAGAGACCCTAACCGTTACGAGCAGTACTTC. Protein sequence: CASRDPNRYEQYF.

The chain carries TRBV7-2 and TRBJ2-1; D unclear. Germline CDR1 SGHTA, CDR2 FQGNSA. Trimming pared 2 bases from V and 0 bases from J, leaving 8 bases between. The CDR3 is 15 amino acids. This CDR3 is CASSLKESSYNEQFF. Here the CDR3 DNA reads TGTGCCAGCAGCTTAAAAGAGAGCTCCTACAATGAGCAGTTCTTC.

This clonotype occurred a few times. The genes are TRBV11-2 and TRBJ1-3; the D is unclear. Germline V gene data show CDR1 as SGHAT and CDR2 as FQNNGV. The germline V and J ends were trimmed by 2 bases and 0 bases, with 17 bases remaining between them. The CDR3 is 18 residues long. Here the CDR3 reads CASSLIPLGPSSGNTIYF. CDR3 in DNA: TGTGCCAGCAGCTTAATACCTCTCGGCCCTTCCTCTGGAAACACCATATATTTT.

The genes are TRBV6-1 and TRBJ2-4; TRBD2 agrees at 8 bases. The CDR3 is made up of 13 amino acids. Trimming removed 8 bases from V and 9 bases from J; junction bases left unmatched: 9. Germline values: CDR1 MNHNS, CDR2 SASEGT. The CDR3 protein is CASAPGGGGIQYF. CDR3 sequence (DNA): TGTGCCAGCGCCCCGGGGGGGGGTGGCATTCAGTACTTC.